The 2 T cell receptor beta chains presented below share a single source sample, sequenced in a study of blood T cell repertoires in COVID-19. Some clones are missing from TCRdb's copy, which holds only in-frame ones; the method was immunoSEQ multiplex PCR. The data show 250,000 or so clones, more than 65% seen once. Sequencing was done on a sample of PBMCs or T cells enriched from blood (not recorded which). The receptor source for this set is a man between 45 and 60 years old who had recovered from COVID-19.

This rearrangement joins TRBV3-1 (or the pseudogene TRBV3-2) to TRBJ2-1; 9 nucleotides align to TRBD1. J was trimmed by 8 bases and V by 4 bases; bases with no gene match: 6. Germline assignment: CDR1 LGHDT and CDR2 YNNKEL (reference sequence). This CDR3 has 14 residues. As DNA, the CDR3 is TGTGCCAGCAGCCCGGGACAGGGATTCGATGAGCAGTTCTTC. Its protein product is CASSPGQGFDEQFF.

CDR3 residues: CATRDDNTDTQYF. DNA for the CDR3: TGTGCCACCAGGGATGACAACACAGATACGCAGTATTTT. The V and J genes are TRBV15 and TRBJ2-3, with D unresolved. V lost 6 bases to trimming and J lost 2 bases, with 9 bases between them. CDR3 length: 13 amino acids. Germline CDR1 and CDR2: LNHNV and YYDKDF (reference sequence).